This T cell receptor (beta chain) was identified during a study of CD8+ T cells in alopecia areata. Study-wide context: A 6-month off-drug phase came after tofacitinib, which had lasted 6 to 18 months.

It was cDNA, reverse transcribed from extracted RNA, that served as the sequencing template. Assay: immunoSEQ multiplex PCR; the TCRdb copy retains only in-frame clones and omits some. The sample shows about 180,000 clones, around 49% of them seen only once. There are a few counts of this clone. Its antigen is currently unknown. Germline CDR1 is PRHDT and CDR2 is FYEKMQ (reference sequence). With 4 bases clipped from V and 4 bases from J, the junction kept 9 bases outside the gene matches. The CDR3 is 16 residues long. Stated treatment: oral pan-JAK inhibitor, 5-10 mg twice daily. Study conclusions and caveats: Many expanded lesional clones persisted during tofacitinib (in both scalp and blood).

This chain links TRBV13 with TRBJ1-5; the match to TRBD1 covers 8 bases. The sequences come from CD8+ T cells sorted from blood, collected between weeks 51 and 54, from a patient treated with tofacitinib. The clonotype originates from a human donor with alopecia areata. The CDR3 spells CASSCRGPPYNQPQHF. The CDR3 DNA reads TGTGCCAGCAGCTGCAGGGGGCCCCCATATAATCAGCCCCAGCATTTT.